This passage covers 30 T cell receptor beta chains from one sample sequenced in a study of blood T cell repertoires in COVID-19. Only in-frame clones appear in the TCRdb table, and some are missing; sequencing was by immunoSEQ multiplex PCR. The data hold roughly 70,000 clones, with 70% to 80% observed a single time. The sequenced sample was peripheral blood. These receptors all come from a man in his sixties or seventies with COVID-19, enrolled during active disease.

This clone has only one observation. The chain couples TRBV29-1 to TRBJ2-7, with D tentatively TRBD2 (6 bases). Germline V gene sequence: CDR1 SQVTM, CDR2 ANQGSEA. Trimming removed 4 bases from V and 4 bases from J, with 20 bases in between. The CDR3 is made up of 15 amino acids. This CDR3 reads CSVGPPGTHDYEQYF. CDR3 nucleotides: TGCAGCGTTGGCCCTCCCGGGACTCATGATTACGAGCAGTACTTC.

The V gene is TRBV28, the J gene TRBJ2-5; D may be TRBD2 (5 bases). V lost 5 bases to trimming and J lost 2 bases, with 12 bases between them. This CDR3 has 14 amino acids. CDR1 is MDHEN and CDR2 is SYDVKM in the germline V gene. CDR3 sequence reads: CASSTGPGQETQYF. CDR3 DNA sequence: TGTGCCAGCAGTACCGGACCGGGACAAGAGACCCAGTACTTC.

This chain links TRBV19 with TRBJ2-3, with 7 bases that match TRBD1. Trimming at V came to 3 bases and at J to 2 bases, leaving 5 bases not matched to a gene. Germline V gene sequence: CDR1 LNHDA, CDR2 SQIVND (reference sequence). The CDR3 is made up of 15 amino acids. CDR3 DNA: TGTGCCAGTAGTATTGGGGACAGACCCACAGATACGCAGTATTTT. Residues: CASSIGDRPTDTQYF.

The CDR3 protein is CAISETGEKGYGYTF. CDR3 DNA sequence: TGTGCCATCAGTGAAACAGGGGAAAAGGGCTATGGCTACACCTTC. The chain uses TRBV10-3 and TRBJ1-2, with 7 bases identical to TRBD1. Looked up from germline, CDR1 is ENHRY and CDR2 is SYGVKD. The CDR3 is 15 amino acids. The J segment lost 4 bases and the V segment lost 3 bases, leaving 8 bases of the junction unmatched.

This CDR3 reads CATSDSTGGMYEQYF. Here the CDR3 DNA reads TGTGCCACCAGCGACTCCACAGGGGGCATGTACGAGCAGTACTTC. The J gene is TRBJ2-7, the V gene TRBV15; 9 nucleotides align to TRBD1. The CDR3 has 15 residues. Germline trimming cut 5 bases from V and 4 bases from J; bases unmatched to any gene: 9. The germline CDR1 and CDR2 sequences are LNHNV and YYDKDF (reference sequence).

The chain is built from TRBV24-1 and TRBJ2-1; the match to TRBD2 covers 16 bases. The J segment lost 2 bases and the V segment lost 4 bases, leaving 1 base of the junction unmatched. CDR3 length: 17 amino acids. Germline-derived CDR1 and CDR2 are KGHDR and SFDVKD. The CDR3 DNA is TGTGCCACCAGTGACGGGACTAGCGGGAGGGCCTACAATGAGCAGTTCTTC. This encodes CATSDGTSGRAYNEQFF.

This chain connects TRBV5-6 to TRBJ2-1; unclear D gene. Germline CDR1 SGHDT, CDR2 YYEEEE. Trimming shortened V by 2 bases and J by 0 bases, and 12 bases separated the two germline ends. This CDR3 contains 16 residues. The DNA of the CDR3 is TGTGCCAGCAGCTTTCAATTTCAGGCCTCCTACAATGAGCAGTTCTTC. Its translation is CASSFQFQASYNEQFF.

The rearrangement joins TRBV7-3 to TRBJ2-3; 7 bases agree with TRBD1. The CDR3 contains 14 residues. With V trimmed by 5 bases and J by 2 bases, 4 bases remained unmatched. CDR1 and CDR2 from the germline V gene are SGHTA and FQGTGA. The CDR3 DNA reads TGTGCCAGCAGCCGGGACAGATACACAGATACGCAGTATTTT. Its translation is CASSRDRYTDTQYF.

This clone was counted once. The chain combines TRBV11-2 with TRBJ2-1; maybe TRBD2 (5 bases). The CDR3 is 16 amino acids. V shed 1 base and J shed 3 bases, with 13 bases lying between them. CDR1 and CDR2 from the germline V gene are SGHAT and FQNNGV. CDR3 in amino acids: CASSLGGETFYNEQFF. For the CDR3, the DNA is TGTGCCAGCAGCTTAGGGGGAGAAACCTTCTACAATGAGCAGTTCTTC.

The V gene is TRBV20-1, the J gene TRBJ2-5, with 10 bases matching TRBD2. There are 16 residues in the CDR3. Germline CDR1 DFQATT, CDR2 SNEGSKA (reference sequence). V lost 3 bases, J lost 7 bases, and 14 bases stayed unmatched. The chain's CDR3 is CSASPIGLADDLTQYF. The CDR3 DNA sequence: TGCAGTGCTAGTCCCATTGGACTAGCGGATGACCTGACCCAGTACTTC.

J is TRBJ2-7 and V is TRBV28, with TRBD1 matching 8 bases. Germline CDR1 MDHEN, CDR2 SYDVKM. This CDR3 spans 12 amino acids. The junction had 2 bases not matched to a gene; V was cut back by 4 bases and J by 6 bases. CDR3 in amino acids: CASSYDRGEQYF. As DNA, the CDR3 is TGTGCCAGCAGTTACGACAGGGGCGAGCAGTACTTC. Based on the CDR3 plus reference TRBV28 and TRBJ2-7, the full variable domain is DVKVTQSSRYLVKRTGEKVFLECVQDMDHENMFWYRQDPGLGLRLIYFSYDVKMKEKGDIPEGYSVSREKKERFSLILESASTNQTSMYLCASSYDRGEQYFGPGTRLTVT.

V usage is TRBV28 and J usage is TRBJ2-1; D is unresolved. Per the germline V gene, CDR1 is MDHEN and CDR2 is SYDVKM. Trimming cost V 5 bases and J 0 bases, with 14 bases left between them. The length of the CDR3 is 16 residues. In DNA form, the CDR3 reads TGTGCCAGCAGTCGGAGTCCGGCGAGCTCCTACAATGAGCAGTTCTTC. Translating gives CASSRSPASSYNEQFF.

The chain combines TRBV5-6 with TRBJ2-1, with a weak D call TRBD2 (5 bases). V was cut by 1 base and J by 7 bases, with 12 bases left in between. Germline V gives CDR1 SGHDT, CDR2 YYEEEE. This CDR3 region has 14 residues. CDR3 sequence: CASSLRLAWNEQFF. CDR3 DNA sequence: TGTGCCAGCAGCTTGAGGCTAGCCTGGAATGAGCAGTTCTTC. Drawing the rest from reference TRBV5-6 and TRBJ2-1, the complete variable domain is DAGVTQSPTHLIKTRGQQVTLRCSPKSGHDTVSWYQQALGQGPQFIFQYYEEEERQRGNFPDRFSGHQFPNYSSELNVNALLLGDSALYLCASSLRLAWNEQFFGPGTRLTVL.

The chain links TRBV30 to TRBJ1-5, with D uncertain. V was clipped by 2 bases and J by 5 bases, with 7 bases between them. Germline CDR1 is GTSNPN and CDR2 is SVGIG (reference sequence). The length of the CDR3 is 12 residues. In DNA, the CDR3 is TGTGCCTGGAGTACGGTAGATCAGCCCCAGCATTTT. This sequence encodes CAWSTVDQPQHF.

This clone was counted between two and nine times. The chain employs TRBV28 and TRBJ2-7; 11 bases map to TRBD2. The germline V gene has CDR1 MDHEN and CDR2 SYDVKM. J lost 4 bases, V lost 6 bases, and 11 bases had no gene match. CDR3 size: 16 residues. CDR3 DNA sequence: TGTGCCAGCAGGTTCCTGACTAGCGGGATGTTGTACGAGCAGTACTTC. It yields the protein CASRFLTSGMLYEQYF.

The chain recombines TRBV27 with TRBJ1-5; TRBD1 is a possible D gene (5 bases). Trimming pared 6 bases from V and 7 bases from J, leaving 16 bases between. Germline V gene sequence: CDR1 MNHEY, CDR2 SMNVEV (reference sequence). The CDR3 has 14 amino acids. The CDR3 DNA follows: TGTGCCAGCAGATTGGGGGGGTTGGGACAGCCCCAGCATTTT. Its translation is CASRLGGLGQPQHF.

The J gene is TRBJ2-2, the V gene TRBV7-9; possible D gene TRBD1, 5 bases. The CDR3 loop spans 16 amino acids. Germline CDR1 and CDR2: SEHNR and FQNEAQ (reference sequence). V dropped 1 base and J dropped 5 bases, with 14 bases sitting between them. CDR3 region: CASSLGRQGWTGELFF. The CDR3 nucleotides read TGTGCCAGCAGCTTAGGCCGTCAGGGTTGGACCGGGGAGCTGTTTTTT.

CDR3 residues: CAWSREAAGGYTF. The CDR3 DNA reads as TGTGCCTGGAGTAGGGAGGCAGCCGGGGGCTACACCTTC. The gene calls are TRBV30 and TRBJ1-2; D call uncertain. Trimming cost V 2 bases and J 8 bases, with 15 bases left between them. This CDR3 has 13 amino acids. In germline, CDR1 is GTSNPN, CDR2 SVGIG (reference sequence).

CDR3 region: CASSSRDRSYNSPLHF. The CDR3 bases are TGTGCCAGCAGCTCGCGGGACAGATCCTATAATTCACCCCTCCACTTT. V and J are TRBV7-6 and TRBJ1-6; TRBD1 agrees at 7 bases. V lost 4 bases and J lost 1; bases outside the gene matches: 4. This CDR3 is 16 amino acids long. The germline gives CDR1 SGHVS, CDR2 FNYEAQ.

J is TRBJ2-7 and V is TRBV19; weak D call: TRBD1 (6 bases). CDR1 LNHDA and CDR2 SQIVND come from the germline V gene (reference sequence). Between the trimmed V and J ends, which lost 6 bases and 2 bases, there was a span of 17 bases. The CDR3 consists of 15 residues. CDR3 region: CASSLSKGDTYEQYF. The DNA of the CDR3 is TGTGCCAGTAGCCTCTCAAAGGGGGACACCTACGAGCAGTACTTC.

V usage is TRBV6-2 or TRBV6-3 and J usage is TRBJ2-7; a possible D gene is TRBD2 (6 bases). CDR1 is MNHEY, CDR2 SVGEGT, per germline. The CDR3 length is 14 residues. Trimming took 0 bases from V and 5 from J, leaving 11 bases between them. Here the CDR3 DNA reads TGTGCCAGCAGTTACTCCTCGACTAGACACGAGCAGTACTTC. It is translated as CASSYSSTRHEQYF.

This clone was counted only a few times. The CDR3, as DNA: TGTGCCAGCTCAGTTAACAGGGGGCATGGCACTGAAGCTTTCTTT. Its translation is CASSVNRGHGTEAFF. This chain links TRBV18 with TRBJ1-1; 9 bases agree with TRBD1. From germline, CDR1 is KGHSH and CDR2 LQKENI. This CDR3 contains 15 residues. Unmatched junction bases numbered 8, after V lost 5 bases and J lost 4 bases.

The chain links TRBV28 to TRBJ2-1, with 11 bases identical to TRBD2. The CDR3 is 15 residues long. CDR1 MDHEN and CDR2 SYDVKM come from the germline V gene. Trimming took 7 bases from V and 6 from J; bases not matched to a gene: 8. This CDR3 is CASTRPGTSGNEQFF. DNA of the CDR3: TGTGCCAGCACCCGTCCCGGGACTAGCGGCAATGAGCAGTTCTTC. The complete variable domain, with remaining parts taken from reference TRBV28 and TRBJ2-1, reads DVKVTQSSRYLVKRTGEKVFLECVQDMDHENMFWYRQDPGLGLRLIYFSYDVKMKEKGDIPEGYSVSREKKERFSLILESASTNQTSMYLCASTRPGTSGNEQFFGPGTRLTVL.

In its sample, this clone was seen once. The chain combines TRBV5-6 with TRBJ1-5; no clear D gene. The CDR3 has 12 residues. CDR1 and CDR2 (germline): SGHDT, YYEEEE. V was clipped by 4 bases and J by 5 bases, with 7 bases between them. CDR3 amino acids: CASSVRDQPQHF. The CDR3 nucleotides are TGTGCCAGCAGCGTACGGGATCAGCCCCAGCATTTT.

The V call is TRBV6-2 or TRBV6-3, the J call TRBJ2-2; D unresolved. This CDR3 region has 13 residues. Between the trimmed V and J ends, which lost 5 bases and 2 bases, there was a span of 6 bases. Germline values: CDR1 MNHEY, CDR2 SVGEGT. CDR3 sequence (DNA): TGTGCCAGCAGTGCCCTAAACACCGGGGAGCTGTTTTTT. This encodes CASSALNTGELFF.

This chain links TRBV7-2 with TRBJ2-7; a weak D match, TRBD2 (7 bases). The CDR3 length is 16 residues. Trimming removed 3 bases from V and 1 base from J, with 16 bases in between. Germline V gene sequence: CDR1 SGHTA, CDR2 FQGNSA. For the CDR3, the DNA is TGTGCCAGCAGCTTTCTCAGGGCGGGGGCGTCCTACGAGCAGTACTTC. This encodes CASSFLRAGASYEQYF. Drawing the rest from reference TRBV7-2 and TRBJ2-7, the complete variable domain is GAGVSQSPSNKVTEKGKDVELRCDPISGHTALYWYRQSLGQGLEFLIYFQGNSAPDKSGLPSDRFSAERTGGSVSTLTIQRTQQEDSAVYLCASSFLRAGASYEQYFGPGTRLTVT.

The V gene is TRBV27, the J gene TRBJ1-5; 7 bases align to TRBD1. CDR1 is MNHEY and CDR2 is SMNVEV in the germline V gene (reference sequence). The CDR3 sequence is 14 residues long. The J segment lost 7 bases and the V segment lost 7 bases, leaving 10 bases of the junction unmatched. The CDR3 DNA is TGTGCCAGCAATAAACAGGGGTTCGGGCAGCCCCAGCATTTT. Its protein product is CASNKQGFGQPQHF.

This clone was detected a few times. The chain joins TRBV7-2 to TRBJ1-6, with D unclear. V was trimmed by 2 bases and J by 6 bases, leaving 8 bases between them. This CDR3 is built from 14 residues. CDR1 is SGHTA, CDR2 FQGNSA, per germline. The CDR3 DNA follows: TGTGCCAGCAGCTTAACATTCGTTAATTCACCCCTCCACTTT. Amino acids: CASSLTFVNSPLHF.

The genes are TRBV18 and TRBJ2-5; a weak D match, TRBD1 (5 bases). There are 14 residues in the CDR3. The V end lost 3 bases, the J end lost 4 bases, and 12 bases lay between the germline ends. Germline-derived CDR1 and CDR2 are KGHSH and LQKENI. The CDR3 reads CASSPGQGRETQYF. CDR3 nucleotide sequence: TGTGCCAGCTCACCTGGCCAGGGCCGAGAGACCCAGTACTTC.

The rearrangement joins TRBV6-2 or TRBV6-3 to TRBJ2-1, with 7 bases that match TRBD2. The CDR3 loop spans 17 amino acids. V shed 2 bases, J shed 1 base, and the junction held 8 bases outside the gene matches. Germline CDR1 is MNHEY and CDR2 is SVGEGT. The CDR3 region is CASSYPTGGGSYNEQFF. DNA for the CDR3: TGTGCCAGCAGTTACCCTACCGGCGGGGGTTCCTACAATGAGCAGTTCTTC.